Below are 5 T cell receptor beta chains sequenced from a single sample in a study of persistence of HIV-infected CD4 T cells. These TCRs are of unknown antigen specificity. The stimulus was an HIV-1 Gag 15-mer peptide pool, 0.8 to 1 ug/peptide/mL. CD40L/CD69 double-negative CD45RO-high memory CD4+ T cells were collected. This was the immunoSEQ version 4 assay in survey mode. Profiled with immunoSEQ multiplex PCR; TCRdb holds only in-frame clones, not every one. The table includes about 43,000 clones, around three quarters detected once. Material: CD4+ T cells sorted from PBMCs after roughly 19-hour stimulation, obtained from a patient who received antiretroviral therapy. The receptors were gathered from an adult man with HIV who was CMV-seropositive.

V is TRBV10-3 and J is TRBJ2-2; D remains unclear. Germline V gene lookup returns CDR1 ENHRY and CDR2 SYGVKD. V lost 4 bases to trimming and J lost 2 bases, with 8 bases between them. CDR3 length: 14 amino acids. For the CDR3, the DNA is TGTGCCATCAGTGTTGGGCAAAACACCGGGGAGCTGTTTTTT. This gives the protein CAISVGQNTGELFF.

J is TRBJ1-2 and V is TRBV28; possibly TRBD1 for D (6 bases). The CDR3 is made up of 14 amino acids. The V end was cut by 7 bases, the J end by 7 bases, with 19 bases between. Germline V gives CDR1 MDHEN, CDR2 SYDVKM. The CDR3: CASILPGRTAGYTF. The CDR3 DNA reads TGTGCCAGCATCCTACCCGGGCGGACAGCTGGCTACACCTTC.

This clone was found a few times. The chain is built from TRBV5-5 and TRBJ2-2; D not certain. This CDR3 spans 17 amino acids. In germline, CDR1 is SGHKS, CDR2 YYEKEE (reference sequence). The ends were cut back, 3 bases at V and 0 bases at J, with 15 bases in the middle. CDR3 nucleotide sequence: TGTGCCAGCAGCTCTGGGGTGCACGTCGCGAACACCGGGGAGCTGTTTTTT. This sequence encodes CASSSGVHVANTGELFF. Combining the CDR3 with reference TRBV5-5 and TRBJ2-2 gives the whole variable domain DAGVTQSPTHLIKTRGQQVTLRCSPISGHKSVSWYQQVLGQGPQFIFQYYEKEERGRGNFPDRFSARQFPNYSSELNVNALLLGDSALYLCASSSGVHVANTGELFFGEGSRLTVL.

The gene calls are TRBV5-6 and TRBJ2-3, with unresolved D. The CDR3 has 16 amino acids. The V gene's germline CDR1 is SGHDT and CDR2 YYEEEE. The V end was cut by 0 bases, the J end by 1 base, with 12 bases between. CDR3 sequence: CASSLGSAVGTDTQYF. The CDR3 DNA is TGTGCCAGCAGCTTGGGGAGTGCGGTGGGCACAGATACGCAGTATTTT.

The gene calls are TRBV4-3 and TRBJ1-2; TRBD1 matches at 7 bases. With V trimmed by 0 bases and J by 6 bases, 10 bases remained unmatched. Germline V gene sequence: CDR1 LGHNA, CDR2 YSLEER. CDR3 length: 16 residues. The CDR3 loop reads CASSQERGRGSHGYTF. The CDR3 bases are TGCGCCAGCAGCCAAGAGAGGGGGCGGGGGTCCCATGGCTACACCTTC.